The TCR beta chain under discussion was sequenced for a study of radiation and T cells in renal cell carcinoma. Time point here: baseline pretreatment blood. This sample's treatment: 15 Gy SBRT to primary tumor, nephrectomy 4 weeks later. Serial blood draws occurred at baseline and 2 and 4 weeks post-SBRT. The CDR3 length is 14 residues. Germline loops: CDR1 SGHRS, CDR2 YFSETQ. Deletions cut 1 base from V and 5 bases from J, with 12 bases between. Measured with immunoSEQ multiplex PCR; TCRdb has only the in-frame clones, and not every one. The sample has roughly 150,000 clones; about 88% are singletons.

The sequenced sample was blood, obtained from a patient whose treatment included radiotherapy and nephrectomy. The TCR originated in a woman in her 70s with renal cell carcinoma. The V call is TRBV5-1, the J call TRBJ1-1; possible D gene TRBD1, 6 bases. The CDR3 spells CASSLFPQGTEAFF. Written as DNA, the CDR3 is TGCGCCAGCAGCTTGTTCCCTCAGGGGACTGAAGCTTTCTTT.